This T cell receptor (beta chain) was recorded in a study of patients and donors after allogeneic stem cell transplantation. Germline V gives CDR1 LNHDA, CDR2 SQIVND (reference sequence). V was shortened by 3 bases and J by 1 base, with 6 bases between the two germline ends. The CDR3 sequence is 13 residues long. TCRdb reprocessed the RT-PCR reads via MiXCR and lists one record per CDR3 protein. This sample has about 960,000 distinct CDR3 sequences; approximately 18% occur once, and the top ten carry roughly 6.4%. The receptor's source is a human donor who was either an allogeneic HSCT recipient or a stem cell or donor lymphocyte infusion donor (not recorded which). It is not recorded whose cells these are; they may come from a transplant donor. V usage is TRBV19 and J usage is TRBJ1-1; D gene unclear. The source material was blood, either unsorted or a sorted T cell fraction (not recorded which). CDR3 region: CASSIRTNTEAFF. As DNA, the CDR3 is TGTGCCAGTAGTATTCGGACGAACACTGAAGCTTTCTTT. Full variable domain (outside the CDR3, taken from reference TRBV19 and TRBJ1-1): DGGITQSPKYLFRKEGQNVTLSCEQNLNHDAMYWYRQDPGQGLRLIYYSQIVNDFQKGDIAEGYSVSREKKESFPLTVTSAQKNPTAFYLCASSIRTNTEAFFGQGTRLTVV.